The rows below give T cell receptor beta chains drawn from one sample of a study of cytomegalovirus exposure and HLA in healthy donors. Measured with immunoSEQ multiplex PCR; TCRdb has only the in-frame clones, and not every one. The table lists some 150,000 clones, over 80% of them singletons, with less than 2% in the top ten. The sample consisted of PBMCs. The receptor source for this set is a man aged 35-49 years in good health and CMV-seronegative. Each CDR3 is given with its conserved first and last residue. A D gene is named only where the DNA matches it firmly. Where a row states a size, it is once, few, many or the class of an expanded clone; other rows omit it.

TRBV21-1	TRBJ2-7	.	.	TGTGCCAGCAGCCGGGTTTTTGTCACCTCCTACGAGCAGTACTTC	CASSRVFVTSYEQYF
TRBV11-3	TRBJ2-1	.	.	TGTGCCAGCAGCTTAGATCGGGATAGCTCCTACAATGAGCAGTTCTTC	CASSLDRDSSYNEQFF
TRBV6-6	TRBJ2-3	TRBD2	once	TGTGCCAGCAGTTTGACTAGCCCGACAGATACGCAGTATTTT	CASSLTSPTDTQYF
TRBV7-3	TRBJ2-1	.	.	TGTGCCAGCAGCTTAGGGGACTCCCTCAATGAGCAGTTCTTC	CASSLGDSLNEQFF
TRBV11-3	TRBJ2-1	.	.	TGTGCCAGCAGCTTGGCAGGGGTAGGTAATGAGCAGTTCTTC	CASSLAGVGNEQFF
TRBV28	TRBJ1-6	.	once	TGTGCCAGCAGAGAACAGGGAACCTATAATTCACCCCTCCACTTT	CASREQGTYNSPLHF
TRBV19	TRBJ1-5	.	.	TGTGCCAGTAGTAGGGCCGGCGGGGGCAATCAGCCCCAGCATTTT	CASSRAGGGNQPQHF
TRBV7-3	TRBJ2-1	TRBD2	.	TGTGCCAGCAGTACAATACAAGGTCCCGTAGCGGGAGGTACTGATGAGCAGTTCTTC	CASSTIQGPVAGGTDEQFF
TRBV7-6	TRBJ2-7	TRBD2	.	TGTGCCAGCAGCGCGGGACTAGCGGGAGGGGTCCACGAGCAGTACTTC	CASSAGLAGGVHEQYF
TRBV19	TRBJ2-7	TRBD2	few	TGTGCCAGTAGTACGGGCGCCCCTGGGACTAGCGGGAGATACGAGCAGTACTTC	CASSTGAPGTSGRYEQYF
TRBV6-1	TRBJ1-2	.	.	TGTGCCAGCTGGAGTAAAGATCGCCTGGGCTACACCTTC	CASWSKDRLGYTF
TRBV5-4	TRBJ2-2	.	.	TGTGCCAGCAGCTTGGCCAGGGGGGTGTGGACCGGGGAGCTGTTTTTT	CASSLARGVWTGELFF
TRBV5-6	TRBJ1-6	TRBD1	.	TGTGCCAGCAGCTACCAGGGGTCAGGGGGCTCCTATAATTCACCCCTCCACTTT	CASSYQGSGGSYNSPLHF
TRBV6-5	TRBJ1-5	.	once	TGTGCCAGCAGTTACGGAGGCCAGGGCAATCAGCCCCAGCATTTT	CASSYGGQGNQPQHF
TRBV7-9	TRBJ2-3	.	.	TGTTCCAGCAGCTCCCCCTTTAGCACAGATACGCAGTATTTT	CSSSSPFSTDTQYF
TRBV11-3	TRBJ2-1	TRBD2	.	TGTGCCAGCAGCAAGGGACTAGCGTCCTACAATGAGCAGTTCTTC	CASSKGLASYNEQFF
TRBV19	TRBJ1-1	.	.	TGTGCCAGTAGTCAGCAGGGCGGCACTGAAGCTTTCTTT	CASSQQGGTEAFF
TRBV7-6	TRBJ2-5	TRBD2	.	TGTGCCAGCAGCCCGGGACTAGTTGAGACCCAGTACTTC	CASSPGLVETQYF
TRBV5-6	TRBJ2-5	.	.	TGTGCCAGCAGCGGTAGCGGCCAAGAGACCCAGTACTTC	CASSGSGQETQYF
TRBV28	TRBJ2-1	TRBD2	.	TGTGCCAGCTTCGCTAGCGGGGCCTGGGATGAGCAGTTCTTC	CASFASGAWDEQFF
TRBV19	TRBJ2-7	.	few	TGTGCCAGTAGTACCAGTATTGGCGAGCAGTACTTC	CASSTSIGEQYF
TRBV4-1	TRBJ2-1	TRBD2	.	TGCGCCAGCAGGGCGGGACTAGCAGGGAATGAGCAGTTCTTC	CASRAGLAGNEQFF
TRBV6-5	TRBJ1-6	TRBD1	.	TGTGCCAGCAGCTATGACAGGGGGCCCTCACCCCTCCACTTT	CASSYDRGPSPLHF
TRBV5-5	TRBJ2-7	.	.	TGTGCCAGCAGCTTGGCCAGGACACCGACCTACGAGCAGTACTTC	CASSLARTPTYEQYF
TRBV6-5	TRBJ2-2	.	.	TGTGCCAGCAGGCACGATCTCCTAACCGGGGAGCTGTTTTTT	CASRHDLLTGELFF
TRBV11-3	TRBJ1-6	.	.	TGTGCCAGCAGCTTAGATAGCTCCTATAATTCACCCCTCCACTTT	CASSLDSSYNSPLHF
TRBV7-7	TRBJ2-1	.	.	TGTGCTAGCAGCTTAGGTAACTACAATGAGCAGTTCTTC	CASSLGNYNEQFF
TRBV27	TRBJ2-1	.	.	TGTGCCAGCAGGGCAAGGGAGCCCTACAATGAGCAGTTCTTC	CASRAREPYNEQFF
TRBV7-9	TRBJ1-2	TRBD1	few	TGTTCCAGCAGCTTAGGACAGGGGGCACATGGCTACACCTTC	CSSSLGQGAHGYTF
TRBV11-2	TRBJ1-1	TRBD1	.	TGTGCCAGCAGCTTAGATGGGAACAGGGGGCTTACTGAAGCTTTCTTT	CASSLDGNRGLTEAFF
TRBV7-2	TRBJ2-3	.	.	TGTGCCAGCAGCCCTAGCAGGGGAAGGACAGATACGCAGTATTTT	CASSPSRGRTDTQYF
TRBV5-1	TRBJ2-5	.	.	TGCGCCAGCAGCCAGGGGACCCAAGAGACCCAGTACTTC	CASSQGTQETQYF
TRBV29-1	TRBJ2-5	TRBD2	.	TGCAGCTCGTTGGGTAGCGGGGCAGGACTGGGGGAGACCCAGTACTTC	CSSLGSGAGLGETQYF
TRBV19	TRBJ1-5	TRBD1	.	TGTGCCAGTAGGGGGACAGGGGGCAATCAGCCCCAGCATTTT	CASRGTGGNQPQHF
TRBV6-6	TRBJ2-5	.	.	TGTGCCAGCAGTTACGGGCAGGGTTTAGAGACCCAGTACTTC	CASSYGQGLETQYF
TRBV6-5	TRBJ2-5	TRBD1	.	TGTGCCAGCAGCGATGACAGGGGGCAACAGACCCAGTACTTC	CASSDDRGQQTQYF
TRBV6-6	TRBJ2-5	.	.	TGTGCCAGCAGTTACGAAGTGAGGCTCGAGACCCAGTACTTC	CASSYEVRLETQYF
TRBV19	TRBJ2-3	TRBD2	.	TGTGCCAGTAGTGAACTAGCGGGAGAGGGGACAGATACGCAGTATTTT	CASSELAGEGTDTQYF
TRBV27	TRBJ2-7	TRBD2	.	TGTGCCAGCTCTGGACTAGCGGACGTCTACGAGCAGTACTTC	CASSGLADVYEQYF
TRBV9	TRBJ1-3	TRBD1	.	TGTGCCAGCAGCGTTGGACAGGGGGCAGGAAACACCATATATTTT	CASSVGQGAGNTIYF
TRBV7-9	TRBJ2-1	TRBD1	.	TGTGCCAGCAGCCCCCGGGCGGGACAGGGTTCCAATGAGCAGTTCTTC	CASSPRAGQGSNEQFF
TRBV21-1	TRBJ1-5	.	.	TGTGCCAGCAGCAAAGCGGGGGAGGGGGGCCCAATATATAGCAATCAGCCCCAGCATTTT	CASSKAGEGGPIYSNQPQHF
TRBV7-8	TRBJ1-3	.	.	TGTGCCAGCAGCTTCGGGGGCTCTGGAAACACCATATATTTT	CASSFGGSGNTIYF
TRBV27	TRBJ1-6	.	once	TGTGCCAGCAGTTTATCGGGGCAGGGGATGGATTCACCCCTCCACTTT	CASSLSGQGMDSPLHF
TRBV27	TRBJ2-1	.	.	TGTGCCAGCAGTTTATATGGGCCCAATGAGCAGTTCTTC	CASSLYGPNEQFF
TRBV7-9	TRBJ2-2	.	few	TGTTCCAGCAGCTTTACCACAACCGGGGAGCTGTTTTTT	CSSSFTTTGELFF
TRBV5-6	TRBJ2-7	TRBD1	.	TGTGCCAGCAATAGGGCAGGGGGCACCTACGAGCAGTACTTC	CASNRAGGTYEQYF
TRBV27	TRBJ2-7	TRBD2	.	TGTGCCAGCAGTTCCCTTCTAGCGGGAGTGGGAGAGCAGTACTTC	CASSSLLAGVGEQYF
TRBV2	TRBJ2-7	.	.	TGTGCCAGCAAAAGACAAAGCTCCTACGAGCAGTACTTC	CASKRQSSYEQYF
TRBV4-1	TRBJ2-1	.	few	TGCGCCAGCAGCTCATATGACAGGTACAATGAGCAGTTCTTC	CASSSYDRYNEQFF
TRBV4-1	TRBJ1-5	.	.	TGCGCCAGCAGCCAAGGGCCTGACAGAATGAGGCCCCAGCATTTT	CASSQGPDRMRPQHF